The clone carrying this TCR beta chain was counted a few times. Its matching antigen is unknown. This record comes from a study of T cells after yellow fever vaccination. TCRdb passed the 5' RACE reads through MiXCR, listing each CDR3 protein once. The sample has 450,000 to 600,000 distinct CDR3 sequences; around a sixth are singletons. The study's findings and limits: Abundant bulk-derived clonotypes could contaminate FACS-sorted repertoires.

This CDR3 comprises 15 residues. The V and J ends lost 1 base and 3 bases respectively, with 12 bases between them. Germline loops: CDR1 MNHEY, CDR2 SVGAGI. The source was PBMCs, collected less than 6 days after the first yellow fever vaccination. The origin of this receptor is a man aged 18-30 years who received the YFV17D yellow fever vaccine. The chain links TRBV6-5 to TRBJ1-1, with D maybe TRBD1 (5 bases). CDR3 coding DNA: TGTGCCAGCAGTTACTTGTGGCGGGGGTACACTGAAGCTTTCTTT. It specifies CASSYLWRGYTEAFF.